The 24 T cell receptor beta chains given below trace back to one sample, sequenced in a study of shared clonotypes between healthy human individuals. Generated by immunoSEQ multiplex PCR, the TCRdb table keeps only in-frame clones and is missing some. The sample lists about 530,000 clones, 60% to 80% occurring once. The source material was PBMCs. These receptors were collected from a woman in her thirties or forties in good health. Some clones in this sample may be carry-over from other donors' samples.

The chain carries TRBV9 and TRBJ1-1, with D tentatively TRBD1 (5 bases). Germline assignment: CDR1 SGDLS and CDR2 YYNGEE. Trimming shortened V by 4 bases and J by 6 bases, and 16 bases separated the two germline ends. The CDR3 has 14 residues. The CDR3 here is CASSPGSSRAEAFF. The CDR3 region has the DNA TGTGCCAGCAGCCCAGGCTCGTCCAGGGCTGAAGCTTTCTTT.

The chain employs TRBV6-5 and TRBJ2-7; 15 bases agree with TRBD2. This CDR3 has 15 amino acids. V shed 5 bases, J shed 4 bases, and the junction held 3 bases outside the gene matches. Per the germline V gene, CDR1 is MNHEY and CDR2 is SVGAGI. The CDR3 sequence is CASSRGLAGGYEQYF. The CDR3 bases are TGTGCCAGCAGTCGCGGACTAGCGGGAGGGTACGAGCAGTACTTC.

The CDR3 protein is CASSPDRESSYNEQFF. The DNA for the CDR3 is TGTGCCAGCTCACCGGACAGGGAGAGCTCCTACAATGAGCAGTTCTTC. The rearrangement links TRBV18 to TRBJ2-1, with 8 bases lining up with TRBD1. V dropped 3 bases and J dropped 0; count of bases not matched to a gene: 4. The CDR3 is 16 amino acids. From germline, CDR1 is KGHSH and CDR2 LQKENI.

This clone was found once. The chain joins TRBV5-1 to TRBJ1-1; possible D gene TRBD1, 6 bases. Trimming pared 4 bases from V and 0 bases from J, leaving 10 bases between. The CDR3 runs 14 residues. Per the germline V gene, CDR1 is SGHRS and CDR2 is YFSETQ. The CDR3 DNA sequence: TGCGCCAGCAGCCCCCAGGGGATGAACACTGAAGCTTTCTTT. It is translated as CASSPQGMNTEAFF.

The chain recombines TRBV5-8 with TRBJ1-1; D remains unclear. In germline, CDR1 is SGHTS, CDR2 YDEGEE. V shed 2 bases and J shed 5 bases, with 4 bases lying between them. This CDR3 spans 11 amino acids. As DNA, the CDR3 is TGTGCCAGCAGCTTTGGGACTGAAGCTTTCTTT. It encodes CASSFGTEAFF.

The sample holds a few counts of this clone. In DNA, the CDR3 is TGCGCCAGCAGCTTGGAGGGTAGCGGGACTAACAATGAGCAGTTCTTC. Residues: CASSLEGSGTNNEQFF. J is TRBJ2-1 and V is TRBV5-1, with 8 bases lining up with TRBD2. The germline V gene encodes CDR1 SGHRS and CDR2 YFSETQ. The ends lost 0 bases at V and 5 bases at J; junction bases unmatched: 7. CDR3 length: 16 residues.

The chain recombines TRBV11-3 with TRBJ2-7; TRBD2 matches at 8 bases. The CDR3 is made up of 15 amino acids. Germline CDR1 reads SGHNT; CDR2 reads YENEEA. With 5 bases clipped from V and 3 bases from J, the junction kept 9 bases outside the gene matches. CDR3 in DNA: TGTGCCAGCAGCGCCACTAGCGGTTCTGGCTACGAGCAGTACTTC. It codes for CASSATSGSGYEQYF. Variable domain in full (rest from reference TRBV11-3 and TRBJ2-7): EAGVVQSPRYKIIEKKQPVAFWCNPISGHNTLYWYLQNLGQGPELLIRYENEEAVDDSQLPKDRFSAERLKGVDSTLKIQPAELGDSAVYLCASSATSGSGYEQYFGPGTRLTVT.

V gene TRBV28 combines with J gene TRBJ1-2; D perhaps matches TRBD1 (6 bases). The germline V and J ends were trimmed by 3 bases and 8 bases, with 19 bases remaining between them. The CDR3 spans 15 residues. The germline V gene encodes CDR1 MDHEN and CDR2 SYDVKM. The CDR3 DNA reads TGTGCCAGCAGTTTTCGTCCGGGGGCGATTTCAGGCTACACCTTC. Its translation is CASSFRPGAISGYTF.

This rearrangement joins TRBV7-8 to TRBJ1-2; tentative D call: TRBD1 (5 bases). Trimming took off 5 bases at V and 4 bases at J, with 23 bases between the two ends. Germline V lookup: CDR1 SGHVS, CDR2 FQNEAQ. The CDR3 consists of 17 residues. DNA for the CDR3: TGTGCCAGCAGCCCAAAAGGGGCCTATCGGCTAGCCTATGGCTACACCTTC. This encodes CASSPKGAYRLAYGYTF.

The chain links TRBV2 to TRBJ2-7, with D maybe TRBD1 (6 bases). Germline V gives CDR1 SNHLY, CDR2 FYNNEI. CDR3 length: 14 amino acids. V lost 4 bases and J lost 9, with 19 bases in between. The DNA for the CDR3 is TGTGCCAGCAGTGGGGGGACAAATTTCCTAAGGCAGTACTTC. Its protein product is CASSGGTNFLRQYF.

V and J are TRBV5-4 and TRBJ2-1; TRBD2 agrees at 12 bases. Germline V gene lookup returns CDR1 SGHNT and CDR2 YYREEE (reference sequence). The V segment lost 0 bases and the J segment 6 bases; nucleotides outside the gene matches: 4. The CDR3 totals 16 residues. CDR3 in DNA: TGTGCCAGCAGCTTGGGGGGACTAGCGGGCACCAATGAGCAGTTCTTC. Amino acid sequence: CASSLGGLAGTNEQFF.

CDR3 sequence (DNA): TGTGCCAGCAGCTTAGAACGGGTGGGAGGAAACACCATATATTTT. Protein sequence: CASSLERVGGNTIYF. V and J are TRBV7-8 and TRBJ1-3; D remains ambiguous. Germline CDR1 is SGHVS and CDR2 is FQNEAQ. This CDR3 is 15 amino acids long. Trimming took off 1 base at V and 4 bases at J, with 11 bases between the two ends. The full variable domain, in which reference TRBV7-8 and TRBJ1-3 provide the parts outside the CDR3, is GAGVSQSPRYKVAKRGQDVALRCDPISGHVSLFWYQQALGQGPEFLTYFQNEAQLDKSGLPSDRFFAERPEGSVSTLKIQRTQQEDSAVYLCASSLERVGGNTIYFGEGSWLTVV.

Only one count was recorded for this clone. The chain employs TRBV6-6 and TRBJ1-1, with 7 bases that match TRBD1. The CDR3 extends over 14 amino acids. Per the germline V gene, CDR1 is MNHNY and CDR2 is SVGAGI (reference sequence). V shed 2 bases, J shed 4 bases, and the junction held 4 bases outside the gene matches. The CDR3 reads CASSYAGGGTEAFF. CDR3 in DNA: TGTGCCAGCAGTTACGCAGGGGGTGGCACTGAAGCTTTCTTT.

The genes are TRBV14 and TRBJ1-1, with TRBD1 as a possible D gene (5 bases). This CDR3 is built from 17 residues. The V end lost 2 bases, the J end lost 0 bases, and 16 bases lay between the germline ends. CDR1 SGHDN and CDR2 FVKESK come from the germline V gene. The CDR3 bases are TGTGCCAGCAGCCAATGGACCCGCGGGGCCATGAACACTGAAGCTTTCTTT. Protein product: CASSQWTRGAMNTEAFF.

This sequence joins TRBV28 and TRBJ2-1; maybe TRBD2 (6 bases). Trimming left V 0 bases short and J 6 bases short, with 15 bases between. The CDR3 runs to 16 residues. Germline values: CDR1 MDHEN, CDR2 SYDVKM. The CDR3 DNA is TGTGCCAGCAGTTTATGGGCGCTTTCGGAGGGCAATGAGCAGTTCTTC. Encoded protein: CASSLWALSEGNEQFF. The full variable domain, in which reference TRBV28 and TRBJ2-1 provide the parts outside the CDR3, is DVKVTQSSRYLVKRTGEKVFLECVQDMDHENMFWYRQDPGLGLRLIYFSYDVKMKEKGDIPEGYSVSREKKERFSLILESASTNQTSMYLCASSLWALSEGNEQFFGPGTRLTVL.

The V call is TRBV28, the J call TRBJ2-7; 13 bases line up with TRBD2. J was trimmed by 4 bases and V by 5 bases; bases with no gene match: 5. The CDR3 is 15 amino acids. The germline CDR1 and CDR2 sequences are MDHEN and SYDVKM. CDR3 in DNA: TGTGCCAGCAGTCCCCTACTAGCGGGAGGGTACGAGCAGTACTTC. This codes for CASSPLLAGGYEQYF.

V is TRBV18 and J is TRBJ2-5; D is uncertain. This CDR3 has 12 amino acids. Germline values: CDR1 KGHSH, CDR2 LQKENI. V gave up 2 bases and J gave up 3 bases, with 4 bases separating them. The CDR3 nucleotides are TGTGCCAGCTCACCAGAAAAAGAGACCCAGTACTTC. This encodes CASSPEKETQYF. The full variable domain, rest sourced from reference TRBV18 and TRBJ2-5, is NAGVMQNPRHLVRRRGQEARLRCSPMKGHSHVYWYRQLPEEGLKFMVYLQKENIIDESGMPKERFSAEFPKEGPSILRIQQVVRGDSAAYFCASSPEKETQYFGPGTRLLVL.

The V gene is TRBV6-1, the J gene TRBJ1-4; D is undetermined. CDR1 is MNHNS, CDR2 SASEGT, per germline. Trimming took 10 bases from V and 3 from J, leaving 15 bases between them. The CDR3 totals 14 residues. This CDR3 is CATSYGWPNEKLFF. The CDR3 DNA reads TGTGCCACTAGTTATGGGTGGCCTAATGAAAAACTGTTTTTT.

The V call is TRBV28, the J call TRBJ2-3, with D possibly being TRBD2 (5 bases). The germline V gene has CDR1 MDHEN and CDR2 SYDVKM. The V end lost 5 bases, the J end lost 0 bases, and 9 bases lay between the germline ends. The CDR3 is made up of 14 amino acids. The CDR3 sequence is CASSPRTSTDTQYF. DNA of the CDR3: TGTGCCAGCAGTCCCCGGACTAGCACAGATACGCAGTATTTT.

This clone was counted once. V and J are TRBV14 and TRBJ2-4; TRBD2 might be the D (6 bases). The V end lost 4 bases, the J end lost 11 bases, and 18 bases lay between the germline ends. The CDR3 contains 14 residues. CDR1 is SGHDN and CDR2 is FVKESK in the germline V gene. CDR3 coding DNA: TGTGCCAGCAGCCCGGCCGGGACTTCAGCATTTCAGTACTTC. It yields the protein CASSPAGTSAFQYF.

DNA of the CDR3: TGTGCCAGTAGCCCCGGACGCGCGGCCCCCTACGAGCAGTACTTC. It translates to CASSPGRAAPYEQYF. The chain has TRBV19 and TRBJ2-7; the D is unclear. This CDR3 is built from 15 residues. Trimming took 6 bases from V and 2 from J, leaving 17 bases between them. Germline V gives CDR1 LNHDA, CDR2 SQIVND (reference sequence).

A remark on this clone: Other nucleotide sequences in the sample specify the same CDR3. The gene calls are TRBV5-1 and TRBJ1-2; D call uncertain. The CDR3 consists of 13 residues. CDR1 is SGHRS and CDR2 is YFSETQ in the germline V gene. V was trimmed by 0 bases and J by 2 bases, leaving 5 bases between them. In DNA, the CDR3 is TGCGCCAGCAGCTTGGACACAAACTATGGCTACACCTTC. This codes for CASSLDTNYGYTF.

This clone was recorded a few times. CDR3 region: CASRGLLKNTEAFF. DNA of the CDR3: TGCGCCAGCAGAGGTCTTTTGAAGAACACTGAAGCTTTCTTT. The chain recombines TRBV4-1 with TRBJ1-1; no definite D call. The V gene lost 6 bases and the J gene lost 1 base, with 12 bases spanning the gap. The CDR3 runs to 14 residues. Germline V gives CDR1 MGHRA, CDR2 YSYEKL.

V gene TRBV5-4 combines with J gene TRBJ1-3; D is perhaps TRBD1 (6 bases). Germline V gives CDR1 SGHNT, CDR2 YYREEE (reference sequence). The V end lost 4 bases, the J end lost 4 bases, and 18 bases lay between the germline ends. This CDR3 has 16 residues. The CDR3 DNA is TGTGCCAGCAGCCCCTACCAGGACAGCTCCGGAAACACCATATATTTT. It yields the protein CASSPYQDSSGNTIYF.